A selection of T cell receptor beta chains follows, all from one sample in a study of radiation and T cells in renal cell carcinoma. Sequencing used immunoSEQ multiplex PCR; TCRdb keeps in-frame clones, though not all of them. There are more than 14,000 clones in the sample; less than 75% occur only once, and about 16% lies in the top ten. The material sequenced was tumor tissue, taken from a patient whose treatment was nephrectomy without radiotherapy. These receptors all come from a man aged 60 to 69 with renal cell carcinoma. The CDR3 runs from the conserved cysteine through the conserved F or W. The order of the fields is V gene, J gene, CDR3 protein.

TRBV4-1,TRBJ2-2,CASSQGHGTLAGELFF
TRBV30,TRBJ1-6,CAWTAGSLNSPLHF
TRBV7-2,TRBJ2-5,CASSLQETQYF
TRBV30,TRBJ1-1,CAWSVGARAFF
TRBV7-9,TRBJ1-5,CASSLYDSNQPQHF
TRBV7-3,TRBJ2-2,CASSLTGELFF
TRBV18,TRBJ2-7,CASSVDGGLEQYF
TRBV5-4,TRBJ1-2,CASRIQGGQGYTF
TRBV4-1,TRBJ1-5,CASSPGTDNQPQHF
TRBV4-3,TRBJ2-7,CASSQQPGLAVDEQYF
TRBV27,TRBJ1-2,CASSSGNFDYGYTF
TRBV5-6,TRBJ2-3,CASSSLTSGRESSTDTQYF
TRBV27,TRBJ2-7,CASSPDRGGYEQYF
TRBV28,TRBJ2-7,CASSRGPSGYEQYF
TRBV5-1,TRBJ2-5,CASSPGGAEETQYF
TRBV28,TRBJ1-2,CASSIQGFATYGYTF
TRBV4-2,TRBJ2-2,CASSQDSGTSKTPGELFF
TRBV18,TRBJ2-2,CASSRQSTGELFF
TRBV29-1,TRBJ2-7,CSATTGDEQYF
TRBV7-9,TRBJ1-1,CASSLEGRGRNTEAFF
TRBV10-3,TRBJ2-3,CAISDVLAGDTQYF
TRBV6-6,TRBJ1-1,CASILAGNTEAFF
TRBV6-5,TRBJ2-1,CASSPGAGGYNEQFF
TRBV28,TRBJ1-2,CASLFRGRGYTF
TRBV29-1,TRBJ2-1,CSVGQGQGWSYNEQFF
TRBV13,TRBJ2-2,CASTNRDRVTPAYTGELFF
TRBV7-9,TRBJ2-1,CASNPLGPTGSSYNEQFF
TRBV29-1,TRBJ1-3,CSVSRALGNTIYF
TRBV19,TRBJ2-7,CASSTDSYEQYF
TRBV6-1,TRBJ1-6,CASSEWAPGQGSSPLHF
TRBV7-9,TRBJ2-2,CASSMENTGELFF
TRBV6-6,TRBJ2-2,CASSLGGSTNTGELFF
TRBV6-5,TRBJ1-6,CASSYSTGNSPLHF
TRBV11-3,TRBJ2-2,CASSLTSGKGTGELFF
TRBV5-1,TRBJ2-7,CASSPPRGSGGYEQYF
TRBV28,TRBJ1-3,CASRLPHSGNTIYF
TRBV28,TRBJ1-4,CASSSTRGTGGKLFF
TRBV6-5,TRBJ2-7,CASSLDRINSYEQYF
TRBV7-2,TRBJ1-5,CASSLQVVGVSNQPQHF
TRBV28,TRBJ2-7,CASSPPGTQTYEQYF